Listed below are T cell receptor beta chains from one sample, sequenced in a study of CD8+ T cells in alopecia areata. Assay used: immunoSEQ multiplex PCR; TCRdb lists only in-frame clones, some missing. The table records more than 150,000 clones, around 50% of them present only once. Sequenced here: CD4+ T cells sorted from blood, sampled at week 0. These receptors were obtained from a human donor with alopecia areata. CDR3s leave out the opening cysteine and the closing phenylalanine or tryptophan. Each record gives: J gene, V gene, CDR3 protein.

j_call: TRBJ2-7; v_call: TRBV7-2; cdr3_aa: ASSLVSGGRWEQY
j_call: TRBJ2-3; v_call: TRBV25-1; cdr3_aa: ASSEEYNTDTQY
j_call: TRBJ2-7; v_call: TRBV11-1; cdr3_aa: ASSLDQMASRAYEQY
j_call: TRBJ2-7; v_call: TRBV6-1; cdr3_aa: ASSDNRGREEEQY
j_call: TRBJ1-1; v_call: TRBV7-8; cdr3_aa: ASSLVGGVNTEAF
j_call: TRBJ1-2; v_call: TRBV30; cdr3_aa: ACLGEGNYGYT
j_call: TRBJ2-5; v_call: TRBV28; cdr3_aa: ASSNLAGGPETQY
j_call: TRBJ1-5; v_call: TRBV30; cdr3_aa: AWSVRVDQPQH
j_call: TRBJ2-6; v_call: TRBV2; cdr3_aa: ASNRVGPSGANVLT
j_call: TRBJ1-4; v_call: TRBV6-5; cdr3_aa: ASSNNRVTNEKLF
j_call: TRBJ1-2; v_call: TRBV2; cdr3_aa: ASSESQGADT
j_call: TRBJ2-5; v_call: TRBV9; cdr3_aa: ASSAGQETQY
j_call: TRBJ2-2; v_call: TRBV7-2; cdr3_aa: ASSLRGANTGELF
j_call: TRBJ2-5; v_call: TRBV29-1; cdr3_aa: SVGRAEETQY
j_call: TRBJ2-2; v_call: TRBV19; cdr3_aa: ASTPSTGELF
j_call: TRBJ2-5; v_call: TRBV29-1; cdr3_aa: SVVWGTQETQY
j_call: TRBJ2-2; v_call: TRBV5-1; cdr3_aa: ASSLGTNTGELF
j_call: TRBJ1-1; v_call: TRBV18; cdr3_aa: ASSPPAARGATEAF
j_call: TRBJ1-1; v_call: TRBV2; cdr3_aa: ASSDRATAF
j_call: TRBJ1-1; v_call: TRBV30; cdr3_aa: AWQPGRVAF
j_call: TRBJ2-7; v_call: TRBV14; cdr3_aa: ASSHPRLAYEQY
j_call: TRBJ2-6; v_call: TRBV29-1; cdr3_aa: SVGPGIFSSGANVLT
j_call: TRBJ2-7; v_call: TRBV19; cdr3_aa: ASSIQGQSYEQY
j_call: TRBJ2-7; v_call: TRBV29-1; cdr3_aa: SVTAEGTRYEQY
j_call: TRBJ1-1; v_call: TRBV6-6; cdr3_aa: ASRSPSMNTEAF
j_call: TRBJ2-4; v_call: TRBV4-1; cdr3_aa: ASSQGYGRLAKNIQY
j_call: TRBJ2-1; v_call: TRBV14; cdr3_aa: ASSHNLRGGRYNEQF
j_call: TRBJ1-4; v_call: TRBV11-3; cdr3_aa: ASSSGQGATTNEKLF
j_call: TRBJ1-2; v_call: TRBV27; cdr3_aa: ASSDGRSVTYGYT
j_call: TRBJ2-7; v_call: TRBV7-6; cdr3_aa: ASSPDRGPNYEQY
j_call: TRBJ1-3; v_call: TRBV15; cdr3_aa: ATSRDTASGNTIY
j_call: TRBJ1-6; v_call: TRBV2; cdr3_aa: ASRGVGGPLH
j_call: TRBJ1-2; v_call: TRBV7-8; cdr3_aa: ASSLAKLSPTNYGYT
j_call: TRBJ1-6; v_call: TRBV7-2; cdr3_aa: ASSLDSLLSPLH
j_call: TRBJ2-3; v_call: TRBV6-5; cdr3_aa: ASSYRDRAVGDTQY
j_call: TRBJ1-2; v_call: TRBV5-5; cdr3_aa: ASSSSLSQGFYGYT
j_call: TRBJ1-1; v_call: TRBV5-1; cdr3_aa: ASSLSVGTLLGNTEAF
j_call: TRBJ2-4; v_call: TRBV6-1; cdr3_aa: ASSEGLGTGYKNIQY
j_call: TRBJ1-1; v_call: TRBV30; cdr3_aa: ASIDPEGWDTEAF
j_call: TRBJ1-1; v_call: TRBV5-4; cdr3_aa: ASSLRGNTEAF
j_call: TRBJ2-1; v_call: TRBV5-5; cdr3_aa: ASSLTAGEQF
j_call: TRBJ2-7; v_call: TRBV25-1; cdr3_aa: ASSEWAEQY
j_call: TRBJ1-1; v_call: TRBV29-1; cdr3_aa: SVHREIYTEAF
j_call: TRBJ2-7; v_call: TRBV15; cdr3_aa: ATSRDPGAYEQY
j_call: TRBJ1-5; v_call: TRBV6-6; cdr3_aa: ASSYSKQGNNQPQH
j_call: TRBJ1-2; v_call: TRBV19; cdr3_aa: ASSPLGGTNYGYT